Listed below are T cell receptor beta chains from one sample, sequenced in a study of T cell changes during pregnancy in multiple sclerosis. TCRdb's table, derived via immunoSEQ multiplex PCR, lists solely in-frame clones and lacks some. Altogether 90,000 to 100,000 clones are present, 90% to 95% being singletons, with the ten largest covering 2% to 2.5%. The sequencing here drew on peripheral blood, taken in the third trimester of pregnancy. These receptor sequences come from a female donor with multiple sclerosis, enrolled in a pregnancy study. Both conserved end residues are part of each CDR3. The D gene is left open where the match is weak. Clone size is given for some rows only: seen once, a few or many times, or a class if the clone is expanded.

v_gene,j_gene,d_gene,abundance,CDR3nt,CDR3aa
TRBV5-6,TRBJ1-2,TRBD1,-,TGTGCCAGCAGCCCGGAACCGGGACAGCCCTCAGCCTCTCGTTCCTTC,CASSPEPGQPSASRSF
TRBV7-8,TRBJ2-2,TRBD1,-,TGTGCCAGCAGCTTAGGGCGGGACAGGGTGAACACCGGGGAGCTGTTTTTT,CASSLGRDRVNTGELFF
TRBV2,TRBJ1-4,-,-,TGTGCCAGCAGTGAAGGGACAGTTGCAACTAATGAAAAACTGTTTTTT,CASSEGTVATNEKLFF
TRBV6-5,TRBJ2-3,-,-,TGTGCCAGCAGACGGACAGGCACAGATACGCAGTATTTT,CASRRTGTDTQYF
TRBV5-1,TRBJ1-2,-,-,TGCGCCAGCAGCTTGGGAGGGATTAACTATGGCTACACCTTC,CASSLGGINYGYTF
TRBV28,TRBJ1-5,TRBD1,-,TGTGCCAGCAGTTCAGGGGGACAGCCCCAGCATTTT,CASSSGGQPQHF
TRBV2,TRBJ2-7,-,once,TGTGCCAGCAGCGTTACCTACGAGCAGTACTTC,CASSVTYEQYF
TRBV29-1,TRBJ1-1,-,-,TGCAGCGTTGACCTTCTACAGGGCTTAACTGAAGCTTTCTTT,CSVDLLQGLTEAFF
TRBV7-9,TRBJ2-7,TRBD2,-,TGTGCCAGCAGCGCCCGGACTAGCGGGAGAGGCGAGCAGTACTTC,CASSARTSGRGEQYF
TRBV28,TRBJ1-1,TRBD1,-,TGTGCCAGCAGTATGGGACAGGGTGGGACTGAAGCTTTCTTT,CASSMGQGGTEAFF
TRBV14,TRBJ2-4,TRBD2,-,TGTGCCAGCAGCCCGACAGCGGGACCTTATCTCATTCAGTACTTC,CASSPTAGPYLIQYF
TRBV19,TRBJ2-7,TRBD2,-,TGTGCCAGTAGAAGTCGAGCGGGAGAGTCCTACGAGCAGTACTTC,CASRSRAGESYEQYF
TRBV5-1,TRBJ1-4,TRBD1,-,TGCGCCAGCAGCGAGGACAGGGCTCGGAATGAAAAACTGTTTTTT,CASSEDRARNEKLFF
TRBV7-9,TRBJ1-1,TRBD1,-,TGTGCCAGCAGCTTAAGGACAGGTCTTATGAACACTGAAGCTTTCTTT,CASSLRTGLMNTEAFF
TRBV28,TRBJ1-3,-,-,TGTGCCAGCAAAGGGGCGAGAAACACCATATATTTT,CASKGARNTIYF
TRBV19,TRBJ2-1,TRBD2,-,TGTGCCTCGGGGAGGGCCCTAATATATGAGCAGTTCTTC,CASGRALIYEQFF
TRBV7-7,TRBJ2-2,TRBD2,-,TGTGCTAGCAGCTTAGTGGCGGGAGAAATCACCGGGGAGCTGTTTTTT,CASSLVAGEITGELFF
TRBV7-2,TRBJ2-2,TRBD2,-,TGTGCCAGCCCGGGACTAGCGAGACGCGGGGAGCTGTTTTTT,CASPGLARRGELFF
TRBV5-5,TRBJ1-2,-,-,TGTGCCAGCAGCTCCGCCGGGGTCTATGGCTACACCTTC,CASSSAGVYGYTF
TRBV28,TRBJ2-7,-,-,TGTGCCAGCAGTTTCCGAGGGATTTCCTACGAGCAGTACTTC,CASSFRGISYEQYF
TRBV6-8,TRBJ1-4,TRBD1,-,TGTGCCAGCACTCTTACGCAGGGACAGGCGGTCACTAATGAAAAACTGTTTTTT,CASTLTQGQAVTNEKLFF
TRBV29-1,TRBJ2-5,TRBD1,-,TGCAGCGTCTGCCCGACCCGTAACAGGGGAGAGACCCAGTACTTC,CSVCPTRNRGETQYF
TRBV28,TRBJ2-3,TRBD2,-,TGTGCCAGCAGTTCCCCGGATAGCGGGAGGGCCCGGGATACGCAGTATTTT,CASSSPDSGRARDTQYF
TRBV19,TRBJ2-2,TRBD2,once,TGTGCCAGTAGTATAGTCGGCCTAGCGGGTAACACCGGGGAGCTGTTTTTT,CASSIVGLAGNTGELFF
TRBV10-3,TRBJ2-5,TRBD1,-,TGTGCCATCAGTGAGTCACCAGGGGGCCGGGAGACCCAGTACTTC,CAISESPGGRETQYF